This T cell receptor (beta chain) was profiled in a study of T cells in Graves' hyperthyroidism and ophthalmopathy. Aged 18 to 65, the patients had hyperthyroidism that was newly diagnosed and had lasted under 2 months. Authors of the study amplified TCR beta CDR3 regions from RNA transcripts. Primed by the HTBI set, a first-round RT-PCR was run on the TCR CDR3. TCRdb called the multiplex PCR reads again in MiXCR, with one record for every CDR3 protein. The sample records 93,000 or so distinct CDR3 sequences, approximately 50% being singletons. Trimming stripped 3 bases from V and 5 bases from J, with 5 bases between. Germline lookup yields CDR1 MGHRA and CDR2 YSYEKL. The CDR3 has 12 amino acids.

The sample comprised blood. The sequence was collected from a man aged 40-55 years with Graves' hyperthyroidism. The chain recombines TRBV4-1 with TRBJ2-1; D may be TRBD1 or TRBD2 (5 bases each). CDR3 coding DNA: TGCGCCAGCAGCCAGGGACACAATGAGCAGTTCTTC. Protein: CASSQGHNEQFF.